By share, the clone carrying this T cell receptor (beta chain) ranks as medium-sized. The antigen remains undetermined. Unique molecular identifiers were attached to individual cDNA molecules. MiXCR, applied by TCRdb to the 5' RACE reads, yields one record per CDR3 protein. Found here are several thousand distinct CDR3 sequences, about 4.8% of them singletons; the top ten hold roughly 10%. The data derive from a study of early T cells in non-severe SARS-CoV-2 infection. Study-level background: Alpha and beta chains were unpaired, from unsorted whole-blood bulk RNA. Study outcomes and limitations: Private and CD4 specificities were missed by VDJdb matching, skewed to anti-spike CD8.

CDR1 LNHDA and CDR2 SQIVND come from the germline V gene (reference sequence). The CDR3 loop spans 15 amino acids. V was cut by 5 bases and J by 3 bases, with 13 bases left in between. The chain carries TRBV19 and TRBJ2-2; D is possibly TRBD2 (6 bases). This receptor was taken from an adult who was a healthcare worker with PCR-confirmed SARS-CoV-2 infection or an uninfected control (not recorded which). The sequencing sample was made of whole blood. The CDR3 DNA reads as TGTGCCAGTAGTCCGGGACTGTACGACACCGGGGAGCTGTTTTTT. Translating it yields CASSPGLYDTGELFF.